Listed below are T cell receptor beta chains from one sample, sequenced in a study of cytomegalovirus exposure and HLA in healthy donors. Clones were read by immunoSEQ multiplex PCR, and TCRdb kept only the in-frame ones, dropping some. Of just under 75,000 clones detected, around 94% appear once; the ten largest clones hold roughly 3.2%. What was sequenced was PBMCs. All receptors come from a woman younger than 30 in good health and CMV-seropositive. CDR3s include the opening cysteine and the closing phenylalanine or tryptophan. The D gene is left open where the match is weak. A clone size is listed for some rows: how often the clone was seen (once, few, many), or a class if it is expanded.

d_call: .
j_call: TRBJ2-3
v_call: TRBV10-3
clone_size: .
cdr3_nt: TGTGCCATCAACGGACAGAGCACAGATACGCAGTATTTT
cdr3_aa: CAINGQSTDTQYF

d_call: .
j_call: TRBJ1-2
v_call: TRBV5-6
clone_size: .
cdr3_nt: TGTGCCAGCAGCCCGGGACTTAACTATGGCTACACCTTC
cdr3_aa: CASSPGLNYGYTF

d_call: .
j_call: TRBJ2-1
v_call: TRBV6-1
clone_size: .
cdr3_nt: TGTGCCAGCAGTGATAACGGCTACAATGAGCAGTTCTTC
cdr3_aa: CASSDNGYNEQFF

d_call: .
j_call: TRBJ1-2
v_call: TRBV5-4
clone_size: .
cdr3_nt: TGTGCCAGCAGCCCCGCCGGGACTCGGAACTATGGCTACACCTTC
cdr3_aa: CASSPAGTRNYGYTF

d_call: .
j_call: TRBJ2-2
v_call: TRBV9
clone_size: .
cdr3_nt: TGTGCCAGCAGCCCGTATCAGGCCAACACCGGGGAGCTGTTTTTT
cdr3_aa: CASSPYQANTGELFF

d_call: TRBD2
j_call: TRBJ2-5
v_call: TRBV27
clone_size: .
cdr3_nt: TGTGCCAGCAGTTTCACCGGGACTAGCAAGGGGACCCAGTACTTC
cdr3_aa: CASSFTGTSKGTQYF

d_call: TRBD2
j_call: TRBJ2-3
v_call: TRBV28
clone_size: once
cdr3_nt: TGTGCCAGCAGTGAACCGGGACTAGCGGGAGAGAACACAGATACGCAGTATTTT
cdr3_aa: CASSEPGLAGENTDTQYF

d_call: .
j_call: TRBJ2-1
v_call: TRBV5-1
clone_size: .
cdr3_nt: TGCGCCAGCAGTGCAGTCGAATCCTACAATGAGCAGTTCTTC
cdr3_aa: CASSAVESYNEQFF

d_call: .
j_call: TRBJ2-3
v_call: TRBV29-1
clone_size: once
cdr3_nt: TGCAGCGTCTCTGGCCTAGCGCAGCAACTCACAGATACGCAGTATTTT
cdr3_aa: CSVSGLAQQLTDTQYF

d_call: TRBD1
j_call: TRBJ1-2
v_call: TRBV7-9
clone_size: .
cdr3_nt: TGTGCCAGCAGTGAACTTGGGACAGGGGAGAATGGCTACACCTTC
cdr3_aa: CASSELGTGENGYTF

d_call: .
j_call: TRBJ1-1
v_call: TRBV9
clone_size: .
cdr3_nt: TGTGCCAGCAGCGAGCACGGGAACACTGAAGCTTTCTTT
cdr3_aa: CASSEHGNTEAFF

d_call: .
j_call: TRBJ1-1
v_call: TRBV27
clone_size: .
cdr3_nt: TGTGCCAGCAGTCCGAGGTGGGGGGGGCAACGGACAGCCATGAACACTGAAGCTTTCTTT
cdr3_aa: CASSPRWGGQRTAMNTEAFF

d_call: TRBD1
j_call: TRBJ2-3
v_call: TRBV28
clone_size: .
cdr3_nt: TGTGCCAGCCGTTTTTCCGGGACAGGGTACACAGATACGCAGTATTTT
cdr3_aa: CASRFSGTGYTDTQYF

d_call: TRBD2
j_call: TRBJ2-5
v_call: TRBV10-1
clone_size: .
cdr3_nt: TGCGCCAGCAGTGAGGAGAAGCGGGAGGGCCCTTTGGAGACCCAGTACTTC
cdr3_aa: CASSEEKREGPLETQYF

d_call: .
j_call: TRBJ2-2
v_call: TRBV27
clone_size: .
cdr3_nt: TGTGCCAGCAGTTTTGACAAGGGAGGACCTAACACCGGGGAGCTGTTTTTT
cdr3_aa: CASSFDKGGPNTGELFF

d_call: TRBD1
j_call: TRBJ2-7
v_call: TRBV11-3
clone_size: .
cdr3_nt: TGTGCCAGCGGACAGGGGCCCTACGAGCAGTACTTC
cdr3_aa: CASGQGPYEQYF

d_call: .
j_call: TRBJ2-2
v_call: TRBV19
clone_size: .
cdr3_nt: TGTGCCAGTAGCTTTCAGGGTTCCACCGGGGAGCTGTTTTTT
cdr3_aa: CASSFQGSTGELFF

d_call: TRBD1
j_call: TRBJ2-2
v_call: TRBV4-2
clone_size: .
cdr3_nt: TGTGCCAGCAGCCGGCAGGGGGTAGTCAACACCGGGGAGCTGTTTTTT
cdr3_aa: CASSRQGVVNTGELFF

d_call: .
j_call: TRBJ1-5
v_call: TRBV6-4
clone_size: .
cdr3_nt: TGTGCCAGCAGACGAGTGGCAGGGGATAGCAATCAGCCCCAGCATTTT
cdr3_aa: CASRRVAGDSNQPQHF

d_call: TRBD2
j_call: TRBJ2-3
v_call: TRBV15
clone_size: .
cdr3_nt: TGTGCCACCAGCAGAGTAGGGCTAGCGGGGGGTAGCACAGATACGCAGTATTTT
cdr3_aa: CATSRVGLAGGSTDTQYF

d_call: TRBD1
j_call: TRBJ2-7
v_call: TRBV19
clone_size: .
cdr3_nt: TGTGCCAGTAGTTCACGGACAGGGGGCTTACACGAGCAGTACTTC
cdr3_aa: CASSSRTGGLHEQYF

d_call: TRBD1
j_call: TRBJ1-3
v_call: TRBV19
clone_size: .
cdr3_nt: TGTGCCAGTAGTATTCAGGGGGGCTCTGGAAACACCATATATTTT
cdr3_aa: CASSIQGGSGNTIYF

d_call: TRBD1
j_call: TRBJ1-6
v_call: TRBV13
clone_size: once
cdr3_nt: TGTGCCAGCAGCCAGGGACAGGGGGCCAGAAATTCACCCCTCCACTTT
cdr3_aa: CASSQGQGARNSPLHF

d_call: .
j_call: TRBJ1-1
v_call: TRBV5-1
clone_size: .
cdr3_nt: TGCGCCAGCGGAGGGTCGGAGGGCACTGAAGCTTTCTTT
cdr3_aa: CASGGSEGTEAFF

d_call: TRBD1
j_call: TRBJ1-1
v_call: TRBV19
clone_size: .
cdr3_nt: TGTGCCAGTAGCACCGACCGGGACAGGGGAGTCGATACCACTGAAGCTTTCTTT
cdr3_aa: CASSTDRDRGVDTTEAFF

d_call: .
j_call: TRBJ2-1
v_call: TRBV18
clone_size: .
cdr3_nt: TGTGCCAGCTTAAAACTTGGACAGCTATACAATGAGCAGTTCTTC
cdr3_aa: CASLKLGQLYNEQFF

d_call: TRBD1
j_call: TRBJ1-6
v_call: TRBV19
clone_size: .
cdr3_nt: TGTGCCAGTAGTATCCAGGGGGCGGATAATTCACCCCTCCACTTT
cdr3_aa: CASSIQGADNSPLHF

d_call: .
j_call: TRBJ2-6
v_call: TRBV6-1
clone_size: few
cdr3_nt: TGTGCCAGCAGGGTAGGGGGATCTGGGGCCAACGTCCTGACTTTC
cdr3_aa: CASRVGGSGANVLTF

d_call: TRBD2
j_call: TRBJ2-7
v_call: TRBV7-7
clone_size: .
cdr3_nt: TGTGCTAGCAGCTTAATGACTAGCGCTTCCTACGAGCAGTACTTC
cdr3_aa: CASSLMTSASYEQYF

d_call: .
j_call: TRBJ1-5
v_call: TRBV6-5
clone_size: once
cdr3_nt: TGTGCCAGCAGAAACGGGGGGATCACAGAGCCCCAGCATTTT
cdr3_aa: CASRNGGITEPQHF

d_call: .
j_call: TRBJ1-1
v_call: TRBV27
clone_size: .
cdr3_nt: TGTGCCAGCAGCCCGGGAGGACCTCCTGAAGCTTTCTTT
cdr3_aa: CASSPGGPPEAFF

d_call: .
j_call: TRBJ2-5
v_call: TRBV9
clone_size: .
cdr3_nt: TGTGCCAGCAGCGTAGGGGTAAGGGGCGAGACCCAGTACTTC
cdr3_aa: CASSVGVRGETQYF

d_call: .
j_call: TRBJ1-5
v_call: TRBV6-1
clone_size: .
cdr3_nt: TGTGCCAGCAGTGAAAGACCGGGATTTAGCAATCAGCCCCAGCATTTT
cdr3_aa: CASSERPGFSNQPQHF

d_call: TRBD2
j_call: TRBJ2-5
v_call: TRBV5-1
clone_size: .
cdr3_nt: TGCGCCAGCAGCACCGAGGGAGCGGGGGGCCGGCAGACCCAGTACTTC
cdr3_aa: CASSTEGAGGRQTQYF

d_call: TRBD1
j_call: TRBJ2-5
v_call: TRBV5-4
clone_size: .
cdr3_nt: TGTGCCAGCAGCTTGGCTGTAAAAGGGGGCGAGACCCAGTACTTC
cdr3_aa: CASSLAVKGGETQYF

d_call: .
j_call: TRBJ2-1
v_call: TRBV4-1
clone_size: .
cdr3_nt: TGCGCCAGCAGCCAAGATGGGGAGGTGCAGTTCTTC
cdr3_aa: CASSQDGEVQFF

d_call: .
j_call: TRBJ1-2
v_call: TRBV6-1
clone_size: .
cdr3_nt: TGTGCCAGCAGTACAGGGCTCTATGGCTACACCTTC
cdr3_aa: CASSTGLYGYTF

d_call: .
j_call: TRBJ2-5
v_call: TRBV5-6
clone_size: .
cdr3_nt: TGTGCCAGCAGCATGGGGGGCCGGGAGACCCAGTACTTC
cdr3_aa: CASSMGGRETQYF

d_call: TRBD2
j_call: TRBJ2-1
v_call: TRBV4-3
clone_size: .
cdr3_nt: TGCGCCAGCAGCCAGGGACCGGGACTAGCGGACAATGAGCAGTTCTTC
cdr3_aa: CASSQGPGLADNEQFF

d_call: TRBD1
j_call: TRBJ2-7
v_call: TRBV7-9
clone_size: .
cdr3_nt: TGTGCCAGCAGCTTAGCCGGGACAGGGGGAGCGGGGCAGTACTTC
cdr3_aa: CASSLAGTGGAGQYF

d_call: .
j_call: TRBJ2-7
v_call: TRBV6-5
clone_size: .
cdr3_nt: TGTGCCAGCAGACCGGGACACACAGGAACCTACGAGCAGTACTTC
cdr3_aa: CASRPGHTGTYEQYF